There are many counts of the clone carrying this TCR beta chain. TCRdb re-derived calls from the RACE reads in MiXCR, one entry per CDR3 protein. This sample has 300,000 to 450,000 distinct CDR3 sequences; approximately 5% occur once, and the top ten carry approximately 2.8%. The data derive from a study of human T cells and chemical hapten exposure. Study at large: Across samples, TCR yields varied, mostly owing to small differences in pooled library volumes.

The time point: pre-sensitization, week 0. Treatment of the sample: therapeutic diphenylcyclopropenone sensitization with weekly scalp DPC. The sequence came from a woman aged 45 to 65 with alopecia areata. Some clones in this sample may be carry-over from other donors' samples. The starting material was whole blood, obtained in connection with sensitization to the hapten diphenylcyclopropenone (DPC).

CDR3 sequence: CSVEAHTSTEAFF. Here the CDR3 DNA reads TGCAGCGTTGAAGCACACACTAGCACTGAAGCTTTCTTT. The rearrangement joins TRBV29-1 to TRBJ1-1; D is uncertain. From germline, CDR1 is SQVTM and CDR2 ANQGSEA. V shed 1 base and J shed 4 bases, with 10 bases lying between them. The CDR3 extends over 13 amino acids. Using reference TRBV29-1 and TRBJ1-1 for the parts outside the CDR3, the full variable domain is SAVISQKPSRDICQRGTSLTIQCQVDSQVTMMFWYRQQPGQSLTLIATANQGSEATYESGFVIDKFPISRPNLTFSTLTVSNMSPEDSSIYLCSVEAHTSTEAFFGQGTRLTVV.